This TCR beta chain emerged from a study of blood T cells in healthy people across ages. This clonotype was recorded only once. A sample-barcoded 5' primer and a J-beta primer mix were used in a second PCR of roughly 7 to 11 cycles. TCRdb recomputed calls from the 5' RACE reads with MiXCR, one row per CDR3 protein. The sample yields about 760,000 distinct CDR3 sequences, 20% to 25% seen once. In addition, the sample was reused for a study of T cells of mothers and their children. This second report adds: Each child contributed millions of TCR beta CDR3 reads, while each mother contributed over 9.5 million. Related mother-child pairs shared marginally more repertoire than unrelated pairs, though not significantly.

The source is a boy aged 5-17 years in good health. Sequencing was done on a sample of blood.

The DNA of the CDR3 is TGTGCCAGCAGTGAATTTGGAGGATTCGGGGAGCTGTTTTTT. This translates into CASSEFGGFGELFF. The chain couples TRBV2 to TRBJ2-2; possibly TRBD2 for D (5 bases). CDR3 size: 14 residues. V lost 2 bases and J 7 bases, leaving 11 bases between the germline ends. Germline V gene sequence: CDR1 SNHLY, CDR2 FYNNEI.